These 8 T cell receptor beta chains were sequenced from one sample in a study of human T cells and chemical hapten exposure. The time point denotes: patch test 2, 6 weeks after DPC sensitization. Treatment noted: therapeutic diphenylcyclopropenone sensitization with weekly scalp DPC. TCRdb itself ran the RACE reads through MiXCR, one entry per CDR3 protein. The sample has about 350,000 distinct CDR3 sequences, about 6% seen once; the top ten hold around 5.6%. The input for sequencing was whole blood, taken in connection with sensitization to the hapten diphenylcyclopropenone (DPC). The receptor source for this set is a woman between 18 and 30 years old with alopecia areata. Some clones in this sample may be carry-over from other donors' samples.

Many counts were recorded for this clonotype. The V call is TRBV6-5, the J call TRBJ1-2; maybe TRBD1 (6 bases). Trimming took off 0 bases at V and 4 bases at J, with 15 bases between the two ends. Germline CDR1 and CDR2: MNHEY and SVGAGI. This CDR3 is 16 amino acids long. DNA for the CDR3: TGTGCCAGCAGTTACTCACGCGTGGGGGCCACCTATGGCTACACCTTC. It yields the protein CASSYSRVGATYGYTF.

This clonotype was recorded at least ten times. The chain links TRBV7-8 to TRBJ1-1; the D gene is possibly TRBD1 (6 bases). There are 15 residues in the CDR3. CDR1 is SGHVS and CDR2 is FQNEAQ in the germline V gene. The ends were cut back, 5 bases at V and 4 bases at J, with 17 bases in the middle. The CDR3 sequence is CASSLSTGLGTEAFF. CDR3 nucleotides: TGTGCCAGCAGCCTAAGCACAGGGCTGGGCACTGAAGCTTTCTTT. Drawing the rest from reference TRBV7-8 and TRBJ1-1, the complete variable domain is GAGVSQSPRYKVAKRGQDVALRCDPISGHVSLFWYQQALGQGPEFLTYFQNEAQLDKSGLPSDRFFAERPEGSVSTLKIQRTQQEDSAVYLCASSLSTGLGTEAFFGQGTRLTVV.

Here the CDR3 reads CASSLAGQGGSRQYF. CDR3 nucleotide sequence: TGTGCCAGCAGCTTAGCGGGCCAGGGGGGTAGTAGGCAGTACTTC. V gene TRBV7-2 combines with J gene TRBJ2-7; D may be TRBD1 (7 bases). V lost 0 bases and J 9 bases, leaving 18 bases between the germline ends. CDR3 length: 15 amino acids. Germline V gene lookup returns CDR1 SGHTA and CDR2 FQGNSA. Drawing the rest from reference TRBV7-2 and TRBJ2-7, the complete variable domain is GAGVSQSPSNKVTEKGKDVELRCDPISGHTALYWYRQSLGQGLEFLIYFQGNSAPDKSGLPSDRFSAERTGGSVSTLTIQRTQQEDSAVYLCASSLAGQGGSRQYFGPGTRLTVT.

V is TRBV18 and J is TRBJ2-5, with 8 bases that match TRBD1. Germline assignment: CDR1 KGHSH and CDR2 LQKENI. Trimming took 6 bases from V and 2 from J; bases not matched to a gene: 5. The CDR3 length is 14 residues. The CDR3 DNA is TGTGCCAGCTCTCGGAGACAGGGGCAAGAGACCCAGTACTTC. As protein: CASSRRQGQETQYF.

The genes are TRBV13 and TRBJ2-5; possibly TRBD2 for D (6 bases). Germline V gives CDR1 PRHDT, CDR2 FYEKMQ (reference sequence). Trimming shortened V by 5 bases and J by 0 bases, and 10 bases separated the two germline ends. This CDR3 has 14 amino acids. The chain's CDR3 is CASSPAGNQETQYF. The CDR3 region has the DNA TGTGCCAGCAGCCCCGCGGGGAACCAAGAGACCCAGTACTTC.

The chain uses TRBV10-3 and TRBJ2-3, with 16 bases aligning to TRBD2. The V gene's germline CDR1 is ENHRY and CDR2 SYGVKD. This CDR3 contains 18 residues. Trimming cost V 6 bases and J 5 bases; bases outside gene matches: 11. The CDR3 sequence: CAIRTGTSGGAGKDTQYF. CDR3 DNA: TGTGCCATCAGGACCGGGACTAGCGGGGGGGCAGGGAAAGATACGCAGTATTTT.

This clonotype was seen repeatedly, ten times or more. The rearrangement links TRBV12-3 or TRBV12-4 to TRBJ1-1; the match to TRBD1 covers 9 bases. Unmatched junction bases numbered 7, after V lost 5 bases and J lost 3 bases. This CDR3 spans 15 amino acids. Here the CDR3 reads CASSQAGQGYTEAFF. CDR3 nucleotide sequence: TGTGCCAGCAGTCAAGCTGGACAGGGGTACACTGAAGCTTTCTTT.

A remark on this clonotype: A read error is possible here, since a much larger clone lies one base away. J is TRBJ2-3 and V is TRBV4-3; D might be TRBD2 (5 bases). The CDR3 length is 18 residues. Germline V CDR1 and CDR2: LGHNA, YSLEER. In DNA, the CDR3 is TGCGCCAGCAGCCAAGATCGGGTGGCGGGTGCTAGCACAGATACGCAGAATTTT. Translation gives CASSQDRVAGASTDTQNF.